A selection of T cell receptor beta chains follows, all from one sample in a study of T cell responses to AZD1222 COVID-19 vaccine. TCRdb's table, derived via immunoSEQ multiplex PCR, lists solely in-frame clones and lacks some. The sample lists around 72,000 clones, roughly four fifths occurring once. This specimen was peripheral blood, taken on day 0 of AZD1222 vaccination. These receptors all stem from an adult in good health. The CDR3 runs from the conserved cysteine through the conserved F or W. A D gene is named only where the DNA matches it firmly. The listing skips clone size in some rows; elsewhere it reads once, few, many or a size class.

clone size,J gene,V gene,D gene,CDR3 protein,CDR3 DNA
NA,TRBJ1-4,TRBV24-1,NA,CATSDLRGEKLFF,TGTGCCACCAGTGATTTGCGGGGGGAAAAACTGTTTTTT
once,TRBJ2-2,TRBV6-2/TRBV6-3,TRBD1,CASSYRTGGKGNTGELFF,TGTGCCAGCAGTTACAGGACAGGGGGCAAGGGAAACACCGGGGAGCTGTTTTTT
NA,TRBJ2-5,TRBV10-3,NA,CAISVKGGPGETQYF,TGTGCCATCAGTGTGAAGGGGGGGCCGGGTGAGACCCAGTACTTC
NA,TRBJ2-2,TRBV27,NA,CASSPRATGELFF,TGTGCCAGCAGCCCCCGGGCCACCGGGGAGCTGTTTTTT
NA,TRBJ2-7,TRBV6-2/TRBV6-3,TRBD2,CASSSIPIAGVYEQYF,TGTGCCAGCAGTTCGATCCCGATAGCGGGGGTCTACGAGCAGTACTTC
NA,TRBJ1-1,TRBV6-5,TRBD1,CASRRQGRNTEAFF,TGTGCCAGCAGACGACAGGGGAGGAACACTGAAGCTTTCTTT
NA,TRBJ2-7,TRBV9,NA,CASSTSGTSYEQYF,TGTGCCAGCTCTACGTCCGGGACATCCTACGAGCAGTACTTC
NA,TRBJ2-1,TRBV6-5,NA,CASSYDTIGNEQFF,TGTGCCAGCAGTTATGATACAATCGGGAATGAGCAGTTCTTC
NA,TRBJ2-7,TRBV9,TRBD2,CASSVTSGGYEQYF,TGTGCCAGCAGCGTTACTAGCGGGGGTTACGAGCAGTACTTC
NA,TRBJ1-6,TRBV7-8,TRBD1,CASSLAGRGRAYNSPLHF,TGTGCCAGCAGCTTAGCGGGCAGGGGGAGGGCCTATAATTCACCCCTCCACTTT
NA,TRBJ1-1,TRBV27,NA,CASTTSSRTEAFF,TGTGCCAGCACCACCTCGAGTAGGACTGAAGCTTTCTTT
NA,TRBJ1-2,TRBV29-1,NA,CSVGDGYTF,TGCAGCGTTGGGGATGGCTACACCTTC
NA,TRBJ1-1,TRBV19,NA,CATRKGEAFF,TGTGCCACCCGGAAGGGTGAAGCCTTCTTT
NA,TRBJ2-3,TRBV4-3,NA,CASSQDGTSTDTQYF,TGCGCCAGCAGCCAAGATGGGACTAGCACAGATACGCAGTATTTT